This T cell receptor (beta chain) came from a study of cytomegalovirus exposure and HLA in healthy donors. Study-wide results and limits: Reports credit the classifier with highly specific, highly sensitive diagnosis of cytomegalovirus status.

The table came from immunoSEQ multiplex PCR; TCRdb's copy has only in-frame clones and leaves some out. The data show 100,000 to 150,000 clones, 80% to 90% seen once. This clone has a single count. Its antigen is not identified. The CDR3 sequence is 17 residues long. The J segment lost 6 bases and the V segment lost 5 bases, leaving 10 bases of the junction unmatched. From germline, CDR1 is LGHNA and CDR2 YSLEER. The chain combines TRBV4-3 with TRBJ2-1, with TRBD2 matching 13 bases. The TCR comes from a woman between 18 and 29 years old in good health and CMV-seronegative. The sequencing sample was made of PBMCs. CDR3 bases: TGCGCCAGCAGCACCACCGGGACTAGCGGGATAGGCAATGAGCAGTTCTTC. Translating it yields CASSTTGTSGIGNEQFF.